The 2 T cell receptor beta chains listed next were all sequenced from one sample in a study of T cells in women clearing cervical HPV infection. Method: immunoSEQ multiplex PCR; TCRdb's copy keeps in-frame clones and lacks some. The sample data list around 20,000 clones. The specimen sequenced was blood buffy coat. The receptors come from a woman aged 18-70 years with a cervical HPV16 infection that either progressed to CIN3+ or cleared (not recorded which).

Concerning this clone itself: The missing CDR3 end, 3 residues past where the read stops, is filled in from the germline J gene. V gene TRBV28 combines with J gene TRBJ2-2, with D possibly matching TRBD1 (5 bases). The CDR3 is 16 amino acids. Trimming left V 2 bases short and J 0 bases short, with 10 bases between. The germline gives CDR1 MDHEN, CDR2 SYDVKM. The CDR3 DNA, read in part, is TGTGCCAGCAGTTTAATCTGGGGCACGAACACCGGGGAG. Translating gives CASSLIWGTNTGE. The whole CDR3 protein reads CASSLIWGTNTGELFF. The full variable domain, in which reference TRBV28 and TRBJ2-2 provide the parts outside the CDR3, is DVKVTQSSRYLVKRTGEKVFLECVQDMDHENMFWYRQDPGLGLRLIYFSYDVKMKEKGDIPEGYSVSREKKERFSLILESASTNQTSMYLCASSLIWGTNTGELFFGEGSRLTVL.

In the case of this clone: The CDR3 goes on 3 residues after the read ends, and that part is filled in from the germline J gene. The genes are TRBV19 and TRBJ2-5; D is perhaps TRBD1 (5 bases). The ends were cut back, 5 bases at V and 5 bases at J, with 24 bases in the middle. CDR1 is LNHDA, CDR2 SQIVND, per germline (reference sequence). The CDR3 runs 17 residues. The DNA read from the CDR3 is TGTGCCAGTAGTTCAAGAACTTTGGACAAGAGAATGGAGACC. Translation: CASSSRTLDKRMET. The whole CDR3 sequence is CASSSRTLDKRMETQYF.